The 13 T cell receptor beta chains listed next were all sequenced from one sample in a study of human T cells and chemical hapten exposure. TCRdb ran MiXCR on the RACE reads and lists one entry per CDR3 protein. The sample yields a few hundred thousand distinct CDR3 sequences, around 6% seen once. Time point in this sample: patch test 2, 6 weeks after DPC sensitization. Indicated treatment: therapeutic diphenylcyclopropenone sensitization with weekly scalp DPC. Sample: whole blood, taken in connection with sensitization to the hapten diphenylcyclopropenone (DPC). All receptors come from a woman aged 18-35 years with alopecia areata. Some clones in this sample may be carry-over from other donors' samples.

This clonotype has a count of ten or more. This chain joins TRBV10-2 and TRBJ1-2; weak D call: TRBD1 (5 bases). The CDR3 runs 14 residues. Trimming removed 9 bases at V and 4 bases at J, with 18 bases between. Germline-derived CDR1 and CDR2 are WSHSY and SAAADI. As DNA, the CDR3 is TGCGCCAGTAGCCGGGACGGGGCTCGCTATGGCTACACCTTC. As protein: CASSRDGARYGYTF.

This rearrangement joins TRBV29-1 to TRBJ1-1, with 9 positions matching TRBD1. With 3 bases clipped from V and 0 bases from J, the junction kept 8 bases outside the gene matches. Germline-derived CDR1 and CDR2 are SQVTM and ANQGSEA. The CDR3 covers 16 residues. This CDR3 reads CSVDRGQGVMNTEAFF. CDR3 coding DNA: TGCAGCGTTGATAGGGGACAGGGAGTGATGAACACTGAAGCTTTCTTT.

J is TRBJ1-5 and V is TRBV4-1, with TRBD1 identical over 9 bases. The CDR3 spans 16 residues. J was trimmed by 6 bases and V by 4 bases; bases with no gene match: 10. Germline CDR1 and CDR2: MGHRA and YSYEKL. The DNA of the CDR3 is TGCGCCAGCAGCCTTCAACAGGGGGCCGGGAGTCAGCCCCAGCATTTT. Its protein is CASSLQQGAGSQPQHF.

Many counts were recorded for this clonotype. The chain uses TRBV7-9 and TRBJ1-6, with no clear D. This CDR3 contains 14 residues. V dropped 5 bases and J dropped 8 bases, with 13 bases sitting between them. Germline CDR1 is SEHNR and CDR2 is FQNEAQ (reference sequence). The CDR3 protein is CASSLGEGYSPLHF. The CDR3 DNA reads TGTGCCAGCAGCCTCGGCGAAGGTTATTCACCCCTCCACTTT.

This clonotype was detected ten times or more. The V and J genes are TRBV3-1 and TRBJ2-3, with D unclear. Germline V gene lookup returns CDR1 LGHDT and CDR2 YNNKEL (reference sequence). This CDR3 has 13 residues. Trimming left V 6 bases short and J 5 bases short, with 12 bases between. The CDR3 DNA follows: TGTGCCAGCAGTCGATCTCCCCAAGATACGCAGTATTTT. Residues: CASSRSPQDTQYF.

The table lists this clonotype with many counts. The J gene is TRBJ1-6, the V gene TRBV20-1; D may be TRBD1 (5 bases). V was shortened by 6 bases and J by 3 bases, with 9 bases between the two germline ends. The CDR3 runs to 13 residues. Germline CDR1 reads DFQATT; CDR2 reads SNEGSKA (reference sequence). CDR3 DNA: TGCAGTGCCACCGACAGCTATAATTCACCCCTCCACTTT. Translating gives CSATDSYNSPLHF.

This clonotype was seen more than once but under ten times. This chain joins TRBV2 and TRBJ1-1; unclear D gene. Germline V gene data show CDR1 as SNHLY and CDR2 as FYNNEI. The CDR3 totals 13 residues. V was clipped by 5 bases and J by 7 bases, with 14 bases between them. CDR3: CASSPDGGIEAFF. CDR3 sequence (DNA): TGTGCCAGCAGTCCCGACGGCGGAATTGAAGCTTTCTTT.

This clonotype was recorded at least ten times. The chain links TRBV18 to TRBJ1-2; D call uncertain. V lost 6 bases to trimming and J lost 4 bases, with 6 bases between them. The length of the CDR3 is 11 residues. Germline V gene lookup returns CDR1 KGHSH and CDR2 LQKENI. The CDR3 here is CASSTRYGYTF. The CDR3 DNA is TGTGCCAGCTCCACTCGCTATGGCTACACCTTC. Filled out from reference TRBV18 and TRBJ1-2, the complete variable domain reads NAGVMQNPRHLVRRRGQEARLRCSPMKGHSHVYWYRQLPEEGLKFMVYLQKENIIDESGMPKERFSAEFPKEGPSILRIQQVVRGDSAAYFCASSTRYGYTFGSGTRLTVV.

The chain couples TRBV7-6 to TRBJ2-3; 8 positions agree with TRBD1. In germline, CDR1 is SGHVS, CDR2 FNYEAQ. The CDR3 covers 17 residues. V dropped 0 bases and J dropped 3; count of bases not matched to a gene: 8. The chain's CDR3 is CASSLAFRDRRTDTQYF. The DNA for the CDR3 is TGTGCCAGCAGCTTAGCTTTCCGGGACAGGAGAACAGATACGCAGTATTTT.

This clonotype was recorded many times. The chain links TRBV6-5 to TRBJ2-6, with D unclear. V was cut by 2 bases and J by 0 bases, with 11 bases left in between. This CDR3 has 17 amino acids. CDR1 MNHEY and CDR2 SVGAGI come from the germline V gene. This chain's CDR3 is CASSYTPSSSGANVLTF. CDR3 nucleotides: TGTGCCAGCAGTTACACCCCATCTAGCTCTGGGGCCAACGTCCTGACTTTC.

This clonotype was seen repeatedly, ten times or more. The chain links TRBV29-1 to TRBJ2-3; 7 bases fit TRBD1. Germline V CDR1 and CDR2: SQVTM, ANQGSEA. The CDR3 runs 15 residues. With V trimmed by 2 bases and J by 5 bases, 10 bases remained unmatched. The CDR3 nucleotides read TGCAGCGTTGAAAAACAGGGGACGGGAAGAGATACGCAGTATTTT. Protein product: CSVEKQGTGRDTQYF.

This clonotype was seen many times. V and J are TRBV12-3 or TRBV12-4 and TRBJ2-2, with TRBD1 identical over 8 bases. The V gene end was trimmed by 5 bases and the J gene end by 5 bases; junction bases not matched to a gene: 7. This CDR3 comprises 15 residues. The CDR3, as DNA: TGTGCCAGCAGTCTCGGACAGGGTAGGACCGGGGAGCTGTTTTTT. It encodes CASSLGQGRTGELFF.

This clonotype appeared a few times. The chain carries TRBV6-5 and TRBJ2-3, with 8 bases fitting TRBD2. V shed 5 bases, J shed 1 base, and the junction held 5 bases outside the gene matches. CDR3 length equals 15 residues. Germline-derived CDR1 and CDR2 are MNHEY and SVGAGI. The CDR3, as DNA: TGTGCCAGCAGTAACGGGGGGGCCGGCACAGATACGCAGTATTTT. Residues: CASSNGGAGTDTQYF.